The text below deals with one T cell receptor beta chain. Its cognate antigen is unknown. At one boundary the junction diverges from the germline segment, which might be a read error. The CDR3 sequence is 15 residues long. Germline-derived CDR1 and CDR2 are SSHAT and FNYEAQ (reference sequence). Each CDR3 protein gets one entry after TCRdb re-called the RT-PCR reads with MiXCR. The data show 150,000 to 200,000 distinct CDR3 sequences, approximately 11% seen once. The data were obtained in a study of response to subunit inactivated influenza vaccine. Study results and caveats: That few new T cells are recruited by each seasonal influenza vaccination was the authors' suggestion.

The sample in question was non-naive T cells sorted from PBMCs, obtained about 40 days after vaccination. This chain uses TRBV7-7 with TRBJ2-1; 11 bases agree with TRBD2. The receptor comes from a man aged 45-65 years who received an inactivated influenza vaccine. The CDR3 DNA reads as TGTGCTAGCACTCTATCTAGCGGGGGGCCCCATGAGCAGTTCTTC. Translated, it gives CASTLSSGGPHEQFF.